The text below deals with one T cell receptor (beta chain). In the authors' workflow: For nucleated cells, counts were estimated from reference gene primer amplification. TCRdb's table, derived via immunoSEQ multiplex PCR, lists solely in-frame clones and lacks some. V, J and clone size derive from that table, while D and trimming were established from the DNA sequence. Of around 120,000 clones in the sample, 85% were seen once. Per the germline V gene, CDR1 is LNHDA and CDR2 is SQIVND (reference sequence). The CDR3 has 17 residues. The V and J ends lost 5 bases and 5 bases respectively, with 19 bases between them. This sample was taken from a study of blood T cell repertoires in COVID-19. Study information: From T cells, B-cell-depleted T cells, or PBMCs came the material, which was cDNA or gDNA.

What was sequenced was peripheral blood. The genes are TRBV19 and TRBJ1-6; weak D call: TRBD1 (6 bases). The receptor was derived from a man older than 75 with acute or convalescent COVID-19. CDR3 DNA sequence: TGTGCCAGTAGTCCGGTGTCAGGACAGCTGGATAATTCACCCCTCCACTTT. This sequence encodes CASSPVSGQLDNSPLHF.